This T cell receptor beta chain was obtained from a study of T cell changes during pregnancy in multiple sclerosis. Clones were read by immunoSEQ multiplex PCR, and TCRdb kept only the in-frame ones, dropping some. The sample lists 55,000 to 75,000 clones, more than 75% occurring once. Germline CDR1 and CDR2: MGHDK and SYGVNS. The CDR3 extends over 14 amino acids. The V end lost 8 bases, the J end lost 7 bases, and 19 bases lay between the germline ends. The chain is built from TRBV25-1 and TRBJ2-3; perhaps TRBD1 as D (6 bases). This material consisted of peripheral blood, taken in the third trimester of pregnancy. The TCR was taken from a female donor in good health, enrolled as a control in a pregnancy study. CDR3 bases: TGTGCCAGCGGAGCAGTGGGGGCCGTCAATACGCAGTATTTT. Translation gives CASGAVGAVNTQYF.